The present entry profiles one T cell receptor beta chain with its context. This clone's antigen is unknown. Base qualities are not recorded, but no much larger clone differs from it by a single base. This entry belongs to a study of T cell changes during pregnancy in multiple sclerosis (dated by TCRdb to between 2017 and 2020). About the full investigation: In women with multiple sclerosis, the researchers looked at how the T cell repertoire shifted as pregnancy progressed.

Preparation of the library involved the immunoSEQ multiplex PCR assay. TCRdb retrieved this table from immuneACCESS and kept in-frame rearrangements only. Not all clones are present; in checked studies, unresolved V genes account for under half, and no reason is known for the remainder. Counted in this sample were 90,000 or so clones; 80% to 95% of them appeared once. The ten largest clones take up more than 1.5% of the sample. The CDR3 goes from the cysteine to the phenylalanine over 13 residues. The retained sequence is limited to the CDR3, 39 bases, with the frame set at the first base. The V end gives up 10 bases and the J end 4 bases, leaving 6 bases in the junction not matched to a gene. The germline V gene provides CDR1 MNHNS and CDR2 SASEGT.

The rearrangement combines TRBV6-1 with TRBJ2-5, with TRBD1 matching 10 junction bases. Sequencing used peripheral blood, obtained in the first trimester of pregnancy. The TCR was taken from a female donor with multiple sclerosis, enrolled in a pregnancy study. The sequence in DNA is TGTGCCACCGCCGGGACAGGGGTAGAGACCCAGTACTTC. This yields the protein CATAGTGVETQYF.